Listed here are 20 T cell receptor beta chains from one sample, sequenced in a study of cytomegalovirus exposure and HLA in healthy donors. Both 60 Vbeta primers and 13 Jbeta primers went into the PCR. The table came from immunoSEQ multiplex PCR; TCRdb's copy has only in-frame clones and leaves some out. The data show about 130,000 clones, over 75% seen once. Sequencing was carried out using PBMCs. The receptors come from a young man in good health.

This sequence joins TRBV6-5 and TRBJ2-7, with 8 bases matching TRBD1. CDR1 is MNHEY and CDR2 is SVGAGI in the germline V gene. There are 15 residues in the CDR3. The junction had 3 bases not matched to a gene; V was cut back by 0 bases and J by 2 bases. The CDR3 is CASSYSGTGTYEQYF. CDR3 sequence (DNA): TGTGCCAGCAGTTACTCGGGGACAGGTACCTACGAGCAGTACTTC.

V and J are TRBV7-5 and TRBJ2-1; the table assigns TRBD2, which was not confirmed against the DNA. TRBV7-5 is given as a pseudogene. The CDR3 sequence is 15 residues long. CDR3 residues: CARSFTSVGYNEQFF. The DNA of the CDR3 is TGTGCCAGAAGCTTCACTAGCGTGGGGTACAATGAGCAGTTCTTC.

The V and J genes are TRBV27 and TRBJ2-4; 9 bases fit TRBD2. CDR1 is MNHEY and CDR2 is SMNVEV in the germline V gene (reference sequence). After removal of 3 bases from V and 1 base from J, the junction contained 13 bases not matched to a gene. This CDR3 has 19 amino acids. CDR3 sequence (DNA): TGTGCCAGCAGTTTCGGGGGACTAGCTAGAACGGGGGCCAAAAACATTCAGTACTTC. It translates to CASSFGGLARTGAKNIQYF.

A remark on this clone: One end of the junction does not line up with germline, which may come from a read error. This chain connects TRBV7-9 to TRBJ1-5, with a weak D call TRBD1 (5 bases). The germline V gene encodes CDR1 SEHNR and CDR2 FQNEAQ (reference sequence). The CDR3 sequence is 13 residues long. The CDR3 protein is CSSSLGEGWPQHF. For the CDR3, the DNA is TGTTCCAGCAGCTTAGGGGAGGGGTGGCCCCAGCATTTT.

The rearrangement joins TRBV6-1 to TRBJ2-3, with D possibly being TRBD2 (5 bases). The germline CDR1 and CDR2 sequences are MNHNS and SASEGT. Between the trimmed V and J ends, which lost 1 base and 6 bases, there was a span of 14 bases. The CDR3 extends over 15 amino acids. The DNA for the CDR3 is TGTGCCAGCAGTGAAGGACTGAGCGGCTATGATACGCAGTATTTT. As protein: CASSEGLSGYDTQYF.

The J gene is TRBJ2-3, the V gene TRBV4-3; TRBD2 matches 11 bases. Germline loops: CDR1 LGHNA, CDR2 YSLEER. The CDR3 is 14 amino acids. V shed 6 bases, J shed 6 bases, and the junction held 5 bases outside the gene matches. For the CDR3, the DNA is TGCGCCAGCAGGACCGGGACTAGCGGCGATACGCAGTATTTT. Translation: CASRTGTSGDTQYF.

This chain joins TRBV11-3 and TRBJ1-1, with D unresolved. V was cut by 1 base and J by 4 bases, with 10 bases left in between. The V gene's germline CDR1 is SGHNT and CDR2 YENEEA. The CDR3 has 14 amino acids. CDR3 coding DNA: TGTGCCAGCAGCTTAGGTCCGGGGAGCACTGAAGCTTTCTTT. This sequence encodes CASSLGPGSTEAFF.

The chain has TRBV30 and TRBJ1-3; no reliable D call. This CDR3 spans 13 amino acids. V lost 5 bases to trimming and J lost 0 bases, with 8 bases between them. CDR1 is GTSNPN, CDR2 SVGIG, per germline (reference sequence). Here the CDR3 reads CAWLKSSGNTIYF. DNA of the CDR3: TGTGCCTGGCTGAAGAGCTCTGGAAACACCATATATTTT.

The chain joins TRBV6-6 to TRBJ1-5, with a tentative D call TRBD1 (6 bases). CDR3 size: 13 residues. Germline assignment: CDR1 MNHNY and CDR2 SVGAGI (reference sequence). The ends were cut back, 7 bases at V and 6 bases at J, with 13 bases in the middle. This chain's CDR3 is CASTLQGFQPQHF. The CDR3 DNA sequence: TGTGCCAGCACCCTGCAGGGGTTTCAGCCCCAGCATTTT.

V and J are TRBV5-4 and TRBJ2-7; TRBD2 matches 7 bases. CDR1 and CDR2 from the germline V gene are SGHNT and YYREEE (reference sequence). CDR3 length: 15 residues. With V trimmed by 5 bases and J by 0 bases, 8 bases remained unmatched. CDR3 amino acids: CASSLKAGNSYEQYF. DNA of the CDR3: TGTGCCAGCAGTTTGAAAGCGGGGAACTCCTACGAGCAGTACTTC.

Concerning this clone itself: One end of the junction fails to match germline, which may point to a read error. The J gene is TRBJ1-5, the V gene TRBV7-9; D uncertain. The germline CDR1 and CDR2 sequences are SEHNR and FQNEAQ (reference sequence). The CDR3 length is 12 residues. The CDR3: CSSSFMEGPQHF. As DNA, the CDR3 is TGTTCCAGCAGCTTCATGGAGGGGCCCCAGCATTTT.

The genes are TRBV5-1 and TRBJ2-7; 7 bases align to TRBD1. The V gene end was trimmed by 3 bases and the J gene end by 3 bases; junction bases not matched to a gene: 9. The CDR3 loop spans 15 amino acids. CDR1 SGHRS and CDR2 YFSETQ come from the germline V gene. The DNA of the CDR3 is TGCGCCAGCAGCTCCAGGGGGTCCTCTGGCTACGAGCAGTACTTC. It specifies CASSSRGSSGYEQYF.

The V gene is TRBV7-2, the J gene TRBJ2-2; 8 bases map to TRBD1. J lost 1 base, V lost 3 bases, and 1 base had no gene match. CDR3 length: 15 amino acids. Germline assignment: CDR1 SGHTA and CDR2 FQGNSA. The CDR3 DNA reads as TGTGCCAGCAGCTTCGGGACAGGGAACACCGGGGAGCTGTTTTTT. This gives the protein CASSFGTGNTGELFF.

The rearrangement links TRBV18 to TRBJ1-2; 8 bases are a match to TRBD1. The ends lost 3 bases at V and 4 bases at J; junction bases unmatched: 16. The CDR3 is made up of 18 amino acids. Germline CDR1 is KGHSH and CDR2 is LQKENI. The CDR3 sequence is CASSPNYDTGGILYGYTF. The CDR3 nucleotides are TGTGCCAGCTCACCTAACTACGATACAGGGGGGATCCTCTATGGCTACACCTTC.

The V and J genes are TRBV30 and TRBJ1-2; D is ambiguous. The CDR3 spans 11 residues. From germline, CDR1 is GTSNPN and CDR2 SVGIG (reference sequence). The germline V and J ends were trimmed by 4 bases and 8 bases, with 11 bases remaining between them. The CDR3: CAWMSGYGYTF. CDR3 bases: TGTGCCTGGATGAGCGGGTACGGCTACACCTTC.

In its sample, this clone was seen once. This rearrangement joins TRBV28 to TRBJ1-4; 8 bases fit TRBD1. This CDR3 is 15 amino acids long. V dropped 1 base and J dropped 7; count of bases not matched to a gene: 5. The germline V gene encodes CDR1 MDHEN and CDR2 SYDVKM. Written as DNA, the CDR3 is TGTGCCAGCAGTTTATCGGACAGGGATGGTGAAAAACTGTTTTTT. Encoded protein: CASSLSDRDGEKLFF.

About this clone itself: The germline gene is not matched at one end of the junction; a read error may be the cause. The V and J genes are TRBV7-9 and TRBJ2-7, with D possibly TRBD2 on 5 matching bases. The CDR3 length is 13 residues. Germline CDR1 is SEHNR and CDR2 is FQNEAQ (reference sequence). CDR3 loop: CSSSRGGSPEQYF. CDR3 DNA: TGTTCCAGCAGCCGCGGTGGGAGCCCCGAGCAGTACTTC.

The V call is TRBV2, the J call TRBJ2-1, with a tentative D call TRBD2 (6 bases). V shed 7 bases and J shed 5 bases, with 18 bases lying between them. This CDR3 has 15 residues. In germline, CDR1 is SNHLY, CDR2 FYNNEI. The CDR3 DNA follows: TGTGCCAGCACTTCGGAGGCGTGGGGGGACAATGAGCAGTTCTTC. Encoded protein: CASTSEAWGDNEQFF.

The CDR3 coding sequence is TGCAGCGTTGTATCCGCTATGACCTACGAGCAGTACTTC. This codes for CSVVSAMTYEQYF. The rearrangement uses TRBV29-1 and TRBJ2-7; D is undetermined. The CDR3 spans 13 residues. The V end lost 4 bases, the J end lost 2 bases, and 12 bases lay between the germline ends. Germline values: CDR1 SQVTM, CDR2 ANQGSEA.

This clone came up a few times. This rearrangement joins TRBV19 to TRBJ2-4; D is uncertain. The CDR3 extends over 15 amino acids. Germline V CDR1 and CDR2: LNHDA, SQIVND (reference sequence). The V and J ends lost 3 bases and 0 bases respectively, with 9 bases between them. The CDR3 coding sequence is TGTGCCAGTAGTATGTTCGGTTTAGCCAAAAACATTCAGTACTTC. It translates to CASSMFGLAKNIQYF. The full variable domain, completed using reference TRBV19 and TRBJ2-4, is DGGITQSPKYLFRKEGQNVTLSCEQNLNHDAMYWYRQDPGQGLRLIYYSQIVNDFQKGDIAEGYSVSREKKESFPLTVTSAQKNPTAFYLCASSMFGLAKNIQYFGAGTRLSVL.